The entry below gives a single T cell receptor (beta chain) sequence along with its context. The antigen is undetermined. TCRdb used MiXCR to reprocess the 5' RACE reads, holding one entry per CDR3 protein. This sample has 250,000 or so distinct CDR3 sequences, with 10% found just once. This sample was taken from a study of CD8 T cells in ankylosing spondylitis. General study points: Several highly homologous variants made up a TCR beta motif that seemed to typify ankylosing spondylitis blood.

The specimen sequenced was blood, either unsorted or a sorted T cell fraction (not recorded which). The sequence was collected from a male donor with ankylosing spondylitis or in good health (not recorded which).

CDR3: CASSETGTGVETQYF. CDR3 DNA sequence: TGCGCCAGCAGTGAAACCGGGACAGGGGTAGAGACCCAGTACTTC. The chain has TRBV10-1 and TRBJ2-5; 10 nucleotides agree with TRBD1. Trimming cost V 3 bases and J 4 bases; bases outside gene matches: 5. This CDR3 spans 15 amino acids. Germline V gene lookup returns CDR1 WNHNN and CDR2 SYGVQD (reference sequence).